These 24 T cell receptor beta chains were all obtained from the same sample, sequenced in a study of CD8 T cells in Susac syndrome. The authors reverse transcribed roughly 0.5 to 1 ug RNA with random hexamers. From the immunoSEQ multiplex PCR reads, TCRdb called clonotypes with MiXCR, one entry per CDR3 protein. Of about 110,000 distinct CDR3 sequences listed, 90% to 98% are singletons. What was sequenced was CD4+ T cells from PBMCs. Receptor source: a human donor in good health.

The chain links TRBV13 to TRBJ2-7; 8 bases are a match to TRBD1. The germline CDR1 and CDR2 sequences are PRHDT and FYEKMQ (reference sequence). The CDR3 consists of 15 residues. J gave up 2 bases and V 2 bases, and 5 bases lay outside the gene matches. The CDR3 loop is CASSLNRGIPYEQYF. The CDR3 bases are TGTGCCAGCAGCTTAAACAGGGGGATTCCCTACGAGCAGTACTTC.

Only one count was recorded for this clonotype. V is TRBV5-4 and J is TRBJ2-3; maybe TRBD1 (7 bases). There are 13 residues in the CDR3. Trimming cost V 1 base and J 5 bases, with 8 bases left between them. In germline, CDR1 is SGHNT, CDR2 YYREEE (reference sequence). CDR3 sequence reads: CASSLQGGDTQYF. The DNA of the CDR3 is TGTGCCAGCAGCTTGCAGGGGGGAGATACGCAGTATTTT.

The chain employs TRBV20-1 and TRBJ1-2, with 8 bases identical to TRBD1. This CDR3 spans 15 amino acids. CDR1 and CDR2 from the germline V gene are DFQATT and SNEGSKA (reference sequence). The V gene end was trimmed by 6 bases and the J gene end by 2 bases; junction bases not matched to a gene: 11. Here the CDR3 DNA reads TGCAGTGCCCCAATTCCGGGACAGGAAAACTATGGCTACACCTTC. Translating gives CSAPIPGQENYGYTF.

The chain is built from TRBV2 and TRBJ1-5; 7 bases are a match to TRBD1. V trimming: 6 bases; J trimming: 4 bases; junction bases outside the gene matches: 3. Germline lookup yields CDR1 SNHLY and CDR2 FYNNEI. There are 13 residues in the CDR3. The DNA of the CDR3 is TGTGCCAGCAGCAGGGGGGCTAATCAGCCCCAGCATTTT. Protein sequence: CASSRGANQPQHF.

The J gene is TRBJ2-7, the V gene TRBV10-3; the D is unclear. Germline-derived CDR1 and CDR2 are ENHRY and SYGVKD. The V end lost 0 bases, the J end lost 5 bases, and 5 bases lay between the germline ends. The CDR3 is 12 amino acids. The DNA for the CDR3 is TGTGCCATCAGTGAGTCGTGGGACGAGCAGTACTTC. Its protein is CAISESWDEQYF.

V usage is TRBV3-1 and J usage is TRBJ1-5; TRBD1 matches at 10 bases. The germline V gene encodes CDR1 LGHDT and CDR2 YNNKEL (reference sequence). V lost 4 bases, J lost 1 base, and 4 bases stayed unmatched. CDR3 length: 16 residues. The CDR3 is CASSPGQGVSNQPQHF. As DNA, the CDR3 is TGTGCCAGCAGCCCCGGACAGGGGGTAAGCAATCAGCCCCAGCATTTT.

The chain uses TRBV13 and TRBJ2-7; D unclear. Germline CDR1 PRHDT, CDR2 FYEKMQ (reference sequence). CDR3 length: 13 residues. Trimming shortened V by 0 bases and J by 5 bases, and 8 bases separated the two germline ends. CDR3 loop: CASSLGRRDEQYF. The CDR3 nucleotides read TGTGCCAGCAGCTTAGGCCGCAGAGACGAGCAGTACTTC.

This chain uses TRBV29-1 with TRBJ2-7; 8 nucleotides match TRBD2. The CDR3 extends over 13 amino acids. V lost 6 bases to trimming and J lost 3 bases; unmatched junction nucleotides: 7. CDR1 and CDR2 from the germline V gene are SQVTM and ANQGSEA. CDR3 in amino acids: CSVVLAGHYEQYF. CDR3 DNA: TGCAGCGTGGTTCTAGCGGGCCACTACGAGCAGTACTTC.

The chain links TRBV14 to TRBJ2-1; perhaps TRBD1 as D (6 bases). Deletions cut 3 bases from V and 7 bases from J, with 19 bases between. Germline lookup yields CDR1 SGHDN and CDR2 FVKESK. This CDR3 spans 16 amino acids. The chain's CDR3 is CASSQVTGFLMNEQFF. In DNA, the CDR3 is TGTGCCAGCAGCCAGGTCACAGGGTTTCTTATGAATGAGCAGTTCTTC.

The V gene is TRBV3-1, the J gene TRBJ2-2, with unresolved D. From germline, CDR1 is LGHDT and CDR2 YNNKEL (reference sequence). Trimming stripped 6 bases from V and 5 bases from J, with 10 bases between. This CDR3 contains 13 residues. CDR3 DNA sequence: TGTGCCAGCAGTCCTGGGATTACCGGGGAGCTGTTTTTT. This translates into CASSPGITGELFF.

The genes are TRBV20-1 and TRBJ2-1; 10 positions match TRBD2. Per the germline V gene, CDR1 is DFQATT and CDR2 is SNEGSKA (reference sequence). V dropped 1 base and J dropped 1; count of bases not matched to a gene: 4. The CDR3 extends over 16 amino acids. CDR3 loop: CSARVAGGSSYNEQFF. The CDR3 coding sequence is TGCAGTGCTAGAGTAGCGGGGGGATCTTCCTACAATGAGCAGTTCTTC.

The chain's CDR3 is CASSNTTGVATGELFF. The DNA for the CDR3 is TGTGCCAGCAGCAATACAACAGGGGTGGCCACCGGGGAGCTGTTTTTT. The chain recombines TRBV7-3 with TRBJ2-2, with 7 bases identical to TRBD1. Per the germline V gene, CDR1 is SGHTA and CDR2 is FQGTGA. V gave up 5 bases and J gave up 4 bases; unmatched junction bases: 10. The CDR3 contains 16 residues.

The chain has TRBV4-3 and TRBJ2-3, with TRBD2 matching 8 bases. Unmatched junction bases numbered 9, after V lost 0 bases and J lost 4 bases. The V gene's germline CDR1 is LGHNA and CDR2 YSLEER. This CDR3 has 17 amino acids. The CDR3 protein is CASSQESGRVISDTQYF. The CDR3 nucleotides are TGCGCCAGCAGCCAAGAGAGCGGGAGAGTGATATCAGATACGCAGTATTTT.

This sequence joins TRBV27 and TRBJ1-2, with D unresolved. Germline CDR1 and CDR2: MNHEY and SMNVEV (reference sequence). V lost 5 bases, J lost 3 bases, and 13 bases lay in between. The CDR3 is 14 amino acids. This CDR3 is CASSSRVLDYGYTF. CDR3 nucleotides: TGTGCCAGCAGTAGTAGGGTTCTTGACTATGGCTACACCTTC.

The chain uses TRBV9 and TRBJ2-1, with D perhaps TRBD2 (5 bases). Germline values: CDR1 SGDLS, CDR2 YYNGEE. The CDR3 contains 17 residues. V lost 0 bases, J lost 0 bases, and 13 bases lay in between. CDR3 amino acids: CASSVAQVGSSYNEQFF. CDR3 DNA sequence: TGTGCCAGCAGCGTAGCGCAGGTGGGGAGCTCCTACAATGAGCAGTTCTTC. Using reference TRBV9 and TRBJ2-1 for the parts outside the CDR3, the full variable domain is DSGVTQTPKHLITATGQRVTLRCSPRSGDLSVYWYQQSLDQGLQFLIQYYNGEERAKGNILERFSAQQFPDLHSELNLSSLELGDSALYFCASSVAQVGSSYNEQFFGPGTRLTVL.

V is TRBV20-1 and J is TRBJ1-5, with 8 positions matching TRBD1. The V gene end was trimmed by 2 bases and the J gene end by 5 bases; junction bases not matched to a gene: 8. This CDR3 has 15 residues. Germline CDR1 reads DFQATT; CDR2 reads SNEGSKA (reference sequence). The CDR3 here is CSARPPGGADQPQHF. CDR3 in DNA: TGCAGTGCTAGACCTCCAGGGGGCGCGGATCAGCCCCAGCATTTT.

The table lists this clonotype with a count of one. The gene calls are TRBV6-1 and TRBJ2-3; no reliable D call. Germline V lookup: CDR1 MNHNS, CDR2 SASEGT. V was cut by 0 bases and J by 3 bases, with 16 bases left in between. The CDR3 contains 17 residues. CDR3 region: CASSEAIFGEATDTQYF. CDR3 bases: TGTGCCAGCAGTGAAGCGATCTTTGGCGAAGCAACAGATACGCAGTATTTT.

This sequence joins TRBV28 and TRBJ2-7; TRBD2 agrees at 11 bases. The CDR3 contains 15 residues. Germline V gene lookup returns CDR1 MDHEN and CDR2 SYDVKM. V lost 5 bases and J lost 0; bases outside the gene matches: 3. This CDR3 reads CASSPSGGSSYEQYF. Here the CDR3 DNA reads TGTGCCAGCAGTCCTAGCGGGGGGAGCTCCTACGAGCAGTACTTC.

The chain recombines TRBV29-1 with TRBJ2-6, with D perhaps matching TRBD1 or TRBD2 (5 bases each). V was cut by 1 base and J by 0 bases, with 7 bases left in between. Per germline, CDR1 SQVTM and CDR2 ANQGSEA. The CDR3 is 15 amino acids. CDR3: CSVEVGGSGANVLTF. In nucleotides, the CDR3 is TGCAGCGTTGAAGTTGGGGGCTCTGGGGCCAACGTCCTGACTTTC. The full variable domain, with the rest looked up from reference TRBV29-1 and TRBJ2-6, is SAVISQKPSRDICQRGTSLTIQCQVDSQVTMMFWYRQQPGQSLTLIATANQGSEATYESGFVIDKFPISRPNLTFSTLTVSNMSPEDSSIYLCSVEVGGSGANVLTFGAGSRLTVL.

This chain links TRBV20-1 with TRBJ2-4, with no clear D. There are 12 residues in the CDR3. The V end lost 0 bases, the J end lost 12 bases, and 12 bases lay between the germline ends. Germline V lookup: CDR1 DFQATT, CDR2 SNEGSKA (reference sequence). This CDR3 is CSARDLSAGQYF. The DNA of the CDR3 is TGCAGTGCTAGAGATCTTTCGGCCGGTCAGTACTTC.

The chain links TRBV12-5 to TRBJ2-7; D uncertain. Trimming pared 9 bases from V and 3 bases from J, leaving 6 bases between. Germline V gene sequence: CDR1 LGHNT, CDR2 FRNRAP. CDR3 length: 10 residues. CDR3 bases: TGTGCTAGAAGAGGCTACGAGCAGTACTTC. This encodes CARRGYEQYF.

The chain couples TRBV14 to TRBJ1-6; D gene uncertain. Trimming stripped 3 bases from V and 8 bases from J, with 5 bases between. The CDR3 is 12 residues long. Germline V CDR1 and CDR2: SGHDN, FVKESK. The CDR3 sequence: CASSQDYSPLHF. CDR3 coding DNA: TGTGCCAGCAGCCAGGATTATTCACCCCTCCACTTT.

The chain has TRBV3-1 and TRBJ2-3; TRBD2 might be the D (6 bases). Trimming removed 3 bases from V and 2 bases from J, with 9 bases in between. The CDR3 is 14 amino acids. Germline V lookup: CDR1 LGHDT, CDR2 YNNKEL (reference sequence). CDR3 sequence reads: CASSQRGITDTQYF. The CDR3 DNA reads TGTGCCAGCAGCCAGCGCGGGATCACAGATACGCAGTATTTT.

The V call is TRBV28, the J call TRBJ1-3; 7 bases line up with TRBD1. Germline V gene lookup returns CDR1 MDHEN and CDR2 SYDVKM. The CDR3 loop spans 15 amino acids. V lost 3 bases and J lost 0; bases outside the gene matches: 2. The DNA for the CDR3 is TGTGCCAGCAGTTTCCACAGGGGCTCTGGAAACACCATATATTTT. Protein sequence: CASSFHRGSGNTIYF.